This T cell receptor beta chain was recovered during a study of coeliac disease. Study in general: Disease groups: newly diagnosed active, refractory type I, gluten-free-diet controlled. Findings and caveats of the study: Active celiac intraepithelial and lamina propria samples had lower TRB and TRG clonality than control samples.

In germline, CDR1 is SNHLY, CDR2 FYNNEI. Trimming removed 0 bases from V and 9 bases from J, with 12 bases in between. CDR3 length: 15 residues. This clone is labeled as medium-sized (0.01 to 0.1%). The target antigen is unknown. TCRdb's copy holds only in-frame clones and misses some; the assay was immunoSEQ multiplex PCR. This table holds about 6,700 clones, 60% to 80% found once. The sequencing input was lamina propria lymphocytes from the gut. This receptor was identified in a woman aged 18-29 years with active celiac disease. The J gene is TRBJ1-6, the V gene TRBV2; D might be TRBD1 (5 bases). CDR3: CASSEAGRASSPLHF. CDR3 nucleotides: TGTGCCAGCAGTGAAGCGGGCAGGGCGAGTTCACCCCTCCACTTT. The full variable domain, in which reference TRBV2 and TRBJ1-6 provide the parts outside the CDR3, is EPEVTQTPSHQVTQMGQEVILRCVPISNHLYFYWYRQILGQKVEFLVSFYNNEISEKSEIFDDQFSVERPDGSNFTLKIRSTKLEDSAMYFCASSEAGRASSPLHFGNGTRLTVT.